The rows below give T cell receptor beta chains drawn from one sample of a study of cytomegalovirus exposure and HLA in healthy donors. TCRdb's table, derived via immunoSEQ multiplex PCR, lists solely in-frame clones and lacks some. The sample contains about 200,000 clones, around 80% of which appear only once. The sequencing sample was made of PBMCs. Receptor source: a man aged 50 to 60 in good health and CMV-seronegative. The CDR3 runs from the conserved cysteine through the conserved F or W. A D gene is named only where the DNA matches it firmly. Expanded clones are given a class, and other clones once, few, many or no size at all.

clone_size: NA
d_call: TRBD1
j_call: TRBJ2-7
v_call: TRBV5-5
cdr3_nt: TGTGCCAGCAGCGGCCGAGGACAGGGCTCCTACGAGCAGTACTTC
cdr3_aa: CASSGRGQGSYEQYF

clone_size: few
d_call: TRBD2
j_call: TRBJ2-2
v_call: TRBV6-6
cdr3_nt: TGTGCCAGCAGTACTGGGACTAGCTTCGGCGGGGAGCTGTTTTTT
cdr3_aa: CASSTGTSFGGELFF

clone_size: NA
d_call: NA
j_call: TRBJ2-6
v_call: TRBV2
cdr3_nt: TGTGCCAGCGGAGTCTCTGGGGCCAACGTCCTGACTTTC
cdr3_aa: CASGVSGANVLTF

clone_size: NA
d_call: NA
j_call: TRBJ2-7
v_call: TRBV5-6
cdr3_nt: TGTGCCAGCAGCTTGGGACGGGACTCCTACGAGCAGTACTTC
cdr3_aa: CASSLGRDSYEQYF

clone_size: NA
d_call: NA
j_call: TRBJ2-1
v_call: TRBV23-1
cdr3_nt: TGCGCCAGCAGTCAATCGAGGCGTGTTGAGCAGTTCTTC
cdr3_aa: CASSQSRRVEQFF

clone_size: NA
d_call: NA
j_call: TRBJ2-3
v_call: TRBV6-5
cdr3_nt: TGTGCCAGCAGTTACGGGGGGTCCGGGGTGGATACGCAGTATTTT
cdr3_aa: CASSYGGSGVDTQYF

clone_size: few
d_call: TRBD2
j_call: TRBJ2-3
v_call: TRBV19
cdr3_nt: TGTGCCAGTAGTAAACTAGCGGGAGGTAGCACAGATACGCAGTATTTT
cdr3_aa: CASSKLAGGSTDTQYF

clone_size: NA
d_call: NA
j_call: TRBJ1-1
v_call: TRBV30
cdr3_nt: TGTGCCTGGAGTGTAGCCCTAGACACTGAAGCTTTCTTT
cdr3_aa: CAWSVALDTEAFF

clone_size: once
d_call: TRBD1
j_call: TRBJ1-1
v_call: TRBV6-5
cdr3_nt: TGTGCCAGCAGTTACACGACAGGGCTAGCTTTCTTT
cdr3_aa: CASSYTTGLAFF

clone_size: once
d_call: NA
j_call: TRBJ2-7
v_call: TRBV29-1
cdr3_nt: TGCAGCGTTGAAGGGCAGTCCCCCTACGAGCAGTACTTC
cdr3_aa: CSVEGQSPYEQYF

clone_size: NA
d_call: NA
j_call: TRBJ1-5
v_call: TRBV15
cdr3_nt: TGTGCCACCAGCAGAGACAGGTCCTTCAATCAGCCCCAGCATTTT
cdr3_aa: CATSRDRSFNQPQHF